The source of this T cell receptor (beta chain) is a study of T cells expressing NK-cell markers. The length of the CDR3 is 17 residues. TCRdb reanalyzed the 5' RACE reads and collapses them to one entry per CDR3 protein, without DNA. The specimen's table records about 460,000 distinct CDR3 sequences. The sequence was collected from a woman aged 45-60 years in good health. This sequence joins TRBV12-3 or TRBV12-4 and TRBJ2-7; without DNA, the TCRdb call of TRBD1 cannot be checked. Source material: blood T cells: a sorted CD56 or NKG2C T cell subset, CD4+ or CD8+ T cells, or bulk PBMC T cells (not recorded which). The CDR3 is CASSLALGGQSSYEQYF.